This T cell receptor beta chain was observed in a study of monozygotic twins with inflammatory bowel disease. Study-wide results and caveats: Whereas healthy co-twins had higher TCRbeta diversity (inverse Simpson), IBD patients had lower diversity. Separate T cell subtypes could not be resolved from one another.

Using TCRalpha and TCRbeta cDNA, the researchers carried out two nested PCRs that lasted 16 and 9 cycles. TCRdb re-analyzed the 5' RACE reads; it lists each CDR3 protein once, without DNA. This specimen shows 150,000 to 200,000 distinct CDR3 sequences; the ten leading clones hold more than 2.5%. In regard to this clonotype: The antigen is not known.

CDR1 and CDR2 (germline): SGHAT, FQNNGV. The CDR3 loop spans 18 amino acids. Isolation of total RNA was performed on whole blood, with no prior T cell sorting. The clonotype comes from a human donor with ulcerative colitis or Crohn's disease, or a healthy co-twin of an affected twin (not recorded which). Sequenced input: blood. The chain combines TRBV11-2 with TRBJ2-2; the D gene TCRdb calls, TRBD2, cannot be checked with no DNA. CDR3 loop: CASSNGLAGWLDTGELFF.